Described below is a single T cell receptor (beta chain) sequence and its context. Antigen specificity is unknown. Profiling relied on immunoSEQ multiplex PCR, and the TCRdb table lists in-frame clones only, not all of them. The data contain 20,000 to 25,000 clones, approximately 94% of them singletons. The data originate from a study of B cell selection in AIRE deficiency. The regulatory T cell sort gate was CD4+CD25hiCD127low/negative. Broader study findings: Only TCRbeta was sequenced; around 35% of shared healthy Treg sequences appeared in Tconv. CDR3s were shorter in shared Treg sequences, reflecting few non-templated nucleotide insertions. Patient Tconv cells held roughly 31% of Treg sequences shared by healthy donors.

This CDR3 spans 14 amino acids. Per germline, CDR1 LNHNV and CDR2 YYDKDF (reference sequence). V was trimmed by 5 bases and J by 2 bases, leaving 10 bases between them. The specimen sequenced was Tregs sorted from PBMCs. The TCR comes from a human donor with AIRE deficiency. This chain uses TRBV15 with TRBJ1-5, with unresolved D. The CDR3 reads CATSANSRNQPQHF. The DNA of the CDR3 is TGTGCCACCAGCGCCAACAGCCGCAATCAGCCCCAGCATTTT.